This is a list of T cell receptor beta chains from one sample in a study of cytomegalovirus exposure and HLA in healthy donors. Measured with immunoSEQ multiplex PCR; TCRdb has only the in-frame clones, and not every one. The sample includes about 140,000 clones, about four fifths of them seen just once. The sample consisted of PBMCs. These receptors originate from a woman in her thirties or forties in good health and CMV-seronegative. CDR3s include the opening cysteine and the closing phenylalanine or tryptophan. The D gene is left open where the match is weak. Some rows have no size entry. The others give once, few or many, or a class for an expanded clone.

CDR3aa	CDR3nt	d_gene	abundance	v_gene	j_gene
CASSQSDRGGTGELFF	TGCGCCAGCAGCCAGTCGGACAGGGGGGGTACCGGGGAGCTGTTTTTT	TRBD1	-	TRBV4-3	TRBJ2-2
CASSSTALTSGGGWGTQYF	TGTGCCAGCAGCTCCACGGCCTTAACTAGCGGGGGGGGCTGGGGTACGCAGTATTTT	TRBD2	-	TRBV5-6	TRBJ2-3
CASSQRTGRNYGYTF	TGCGCCAGCAGCCAGAGGACAGGACGAAACTATGGCTACACCTTC	TRBD1	-	TRBV4-1	TRBJ1-2
CASSQSGESTDTQYF	TGTGCCAGCAGCCAGAGCGGGGAGAGCACAGATACGCAGTATTTT	TRBD2	-	TRBV4-2	TRBJ2-3
CASTGTGGIYEQYF	TGTGCCAGCACCGGGACAGGGGGCATCTACGAGCAGTACTTC	TRBD1	-	TRBV6-5	TRBJ2-7
CASSPRQGEGNTEAFF	TGTGCCAGCTCCCCTAGACAGGGGGAGGGGAACACTGAAGCTTTCTTT	TRBD1	-	TRBV18	TRBJ1-1
CASSELGTGAYEQYF	TGTGCCAGCAGTGAATTGGGGACAGGGGCTTACGAGCAGTACTTC	TRBD1	-	TRBV25-1	TRBJ2-7
CATSRDKGDYGYTF	TGTGCCACCAGCAGAGACAAAGGGGACTATGGCTACACCTTC	-	-	TRBV15	TRBJ1-2
CASSVASLGGTEAFF	TGTGCCAGCAGCGTAGCGAGTTTAGGGGGCACTGAAGCTTTCTTT	-	few	TRBV9	TRBJ1-1
CASIGTSGGYEQFF	TGTGCCAGCATTGGGACTAGCGGGGGTTATGAGCAGTTCTTC	TRBD2	-	TRBV6-5	TRBJ2-1
CASRMTGGAPQHF	TGTGCCAGCAGGATGACAGGGGGCGCGCCCCAGCATTTT	TRBD1	-	TRBV27	TRBJ1-5
CASTPLTSGGWREQFF	TGTGCCAGCACCCCGTTAACTAGCGGTGGATGGCGTGAGCAGTTCTTC	TRBD2	-	TRBV27	TRBJ2-1
CAWSTPRAGGFEQYF	TGTGCCTGGAGTACCCCCAGGGCAGGGGGCTTCGAGCAGTACTTC	TRBD1	-	TRBV30	TRBJ2-7
CASSEQGLGYGYTF	TGTGCCAGCTCCGAGCAGGGCCTGGGCTATGGCTACACCTTC	-	few	TRBV6-1	TRBJ1-2
CASRRAGQVPHYEQYF	TGTGCCAGCAGGAGGGCCGGACAGGTCCCTCACTACGAGCAGTACTTC	TRBD1	-	TRBV27	TRBJ2-7
CASSRNSPGQGSGYTF	TGTGCCAGCTCACGGAATTCCCCGGGACAGGGCAGTGGCTACACCTTC	TRBD1	-	TRBV18	TRBJ1-2
CASSLSGRVYTF	TGTGCCAGCAGCCTTTCCGGGCGGGTCTACACCTTC	-	-	TRBV6-6	TRBJ1-2
CASSFYRDLNTEAFF	TGTGCCAGCAGCTTCTACAGGGACCTGAACACTGAAGCTTTCTTT	-	once	TRBV7-9	TRBJ1-1
CASFPTAMNTEAFF	TGTGCCAGCTTCCCGACAGCTATGAACACTGAAGCTTTCTTT	-	-	TRBV5-4	TRBJ1-1
CASKAGGGLVETQYF	TGTGCCAGCAAGGCAGGGGGCGGGCTTGTAGAGACCCAGTACTTC	TRBD1	-	TRBV6-5	TRBJ2-5
CASSIRGGLDEQFF	TGTGCCAGCAGCATACGGGGGGGTCTCGATGAGCAGTTCTTC	TRBD2	-	TRBV11-3	TRBJ2-1
CASSLDRGGDEKLFF	TGTGCCAGCAGCTTAGATAGAGGGGGCGATGAAAAACTGTTTTTT	TRBD1	-	TRBV7-2	TRBJ1-4
CASRNSYNTEAFF	TGCGCCAGCAGGAACAGTTATAACACTGAAGCTTTCTTT	-	-	TRBV5-1	TRBJ1-1
CASSEGGVQPQHF	TGCGCCAGCAGCGAGGGTGGGGTTCAGCCCCAGCATTTT	-	-	TRBV5-1	TRBJ1-5